The 27 T cell receptor beta chains presented below share a single source sample, sequenced in a study of blood T cell repertoires in COVID-19. The data were produced by immunoSEQ multiplex PCR, yet TCRdb's version contains in-frame clones alone and is incomplete. The top ten hold around 5% of the sample, which has 150,000 or so clones, 80% to 90% seen once. Sample: peripheral blood. These receptor sequences come from a woman in her 50s with COVID-19, enrolled during active disease.

The chain combines TRBV27 with TRBJ2-1; 10 bases are a match to TRBD2. In germline, CDR1 is MNHEY, CDR2 SMNVEV (reference sequence). CDR3 length: 15 residues. Trimming removed 8 bases from V and 6 bases from J; junction bases left unmatched: 10. CDR3 in DNA: TGTGCCAGCCTTCAAGCGGGGGGGCCTCCCAATGAGCAGTTCTTC. This codes for CASLQAGGPPNEQFF.

The chain carries TRBV6-5 and TRBJ2-3; TRBD1 matches 9 bases. Germline-derived CDR1 and CDR2 are MNHEY and SVGAGI. This CDR3 has 14 amino acids. V lost 7 bases, J lost 5 bases, and 7 bases stayed unmatched. CDR3 region: CASTPGQGGDTQYF. The CDR3 DNA reads as TGTGCCAGCACCCCGGGACAGGGAGGAGATACGCAGTATTTT.

The chain has TRBV5-1 and TRBJ2-1; 9 positions match TRBD1. CDR1 SGHRS and CDR2 YFSETQ come from the germline V gene. Germline trimming cut 0 bases from V and 7 bases from J; bases unmatched to any gene: 5. The CDR3 totals 15 residues. CDR3: CASSLAGTGRNEQFF. The DNA for the CDR3 is TGCGCCAGCAGCTTGGCGGGGACAGGGAGGAATGAGCAGTTCTTC.

The CDR3 coding sequence is TGTGCCTGGAGTGGACAGAATACGCAGTATTTT. Translating gives CAWSGQNTQYF. The chain is built from TRBV30 and TRBJ2-3; the D gene is possibly TRBD1 (5 bases). CDR1 and CDR2 (germline): GTSNPN, SVGIG (reference sequence). CDR3 length equals 11 residues. V gave up 1 base and J gave up 7 bases, with 6 bases separating them.

The chain is built from TRBV2 and TRBJ2-7, with D possibly being TRBD1 (5 bases). V lost 5 bases, J lost 3 bases, and 20 bases lay in between. The CDR3 sequence is 16 residues long. Germline CDR1 reads SNHLY; CDR2 reads FYNNEI. In DNA, the CDR3 is TGTGCCAGCAGTAGGTCCCCCCAGGGAACCCTCTACGAGCAGTACTTC. Amino acids: CASSRSPQGTLYEQYF.

The V call is TRBV29-1, the J call TRBJ2-1, with D possibly matching TRBD2 (7 bases). The CDR3 loop spans 17 amino acids. CDR1 SQVTM and CDR2 ANQGSEA come from the germline V gene. Trimming left V 4 bases short and J 7 bases short, with 26 bases between. The CDR3 sequence is CSVGDPGGQSVHNEQFF. The CDR3 bases are TGCAGCGTTGGGGACCCGGGGGGCCAAAGTGTACATAATGAGCAGTTCTTC.

The gene calls are TRBV2 and TRBJ1-5; the D is unclear. Trimming shortened V by 6 bases and J by 3 bases, and 6 bases separated the two germline ends. Germline CDR1 SNHLY, CDR2 FYNNEI. CDR3 length equals 12 residues. CDR3 sequence reads: CASREDNQPQHF. The CDR3 coding sequence is TGTGCCAGCAGGGAGGACAATCAGCCCCAGCATTTT. The variable domain in full, with the rest retrieved from reference TRBV2 and TRBJ1-5, is EPEVTQTPSHQVTQMGQEVILRCVPISNHLYFYWYRQILGQKVEFLVSFYNNEISEKSEIFDDQFSVERPDGSNFTLKIRSTKLEDSAMYFCASREDNQPQHFGDGTRLSIL.

This chain joins TRBV2 and TRBJ1-6; D uncertain. Trimming shortened V by 7 bases and J by 7 bases, and 17 bases separated the two germline ends. The CDR3 contains 15 residues. Looked up from germline, CDR1 is SNHLY and CDR2 is FYNNEI. CDR3 sequence reads: CASTDQSSLNSPLHF. CDR3 in DNA: TGTGCCAGCACTGATCAATCCTCCCTAAATTCACCCCTCCACTTT.

The chain couples TRBV11-2 to TRBJ2-7; the D gene is possibly TRBD2 (5 bases). This CDR3 is built from 15 residues. V was cut by 2 bases and J by 2 bases, with 13 bases left in between. Germline CDR1 SGHAT, CDR2 FQNNGV. DNA of the CDR3: TGTGCCAGCAGCTTACAAAGACGGACTCCCTACGAGCAGTACTTC. Encoded protein: CASSLQRRTPYEQYF.

The chain joins TRBV5-1 to TRBJ1-2; TRBD1 matches at 11 bases. This CDR3 has 17 residues. Germline V gene lookup returns CDR1 SGHRS and CDR2 YFSETQ. With 3 bases clipped from V and 0 bases from J, the junction kept 7 bases outside the gene matches. The CDR3 region is CASSYGQGALTNYGYTF. The CDR3 nucleotides read TGCGCCAGCAGCTACGGACAGGGGGCGCTCACTAACTATGGCTACACCTTC.

V gene TRBV6-5 combines with J gene TRBJ1-2; D is unresolved. Trimming left V 2 bases short and J 2 bases short, with 12 bases between. Germline V gives CDR1 MNHEY, CDR2 SVGAGI. The CDR3 contains 15 residues. The CDR3 loop is CASSYAPGLNYGYTF. DNA of the CDR3: TGTGCCAGCAGTTACGCCCCGGGTTTGAACTATGGCTACACCTTC.

This clone was observed a handful of times. The chain employs TRBV19 and TRBJ1-1; D possibly corresponds to TRBD1 (6 bases). CDR3 length equals 13 residues. The V end lost 11 bases, the J end lost 2 bases, and 15 bases lay between the germline ends. From germline, CDR1 is LNHDA and CDR2 SQIVND (reference sequence). The DNA for the CDR3 is TGTGCCGCCTCGACAGGTGCAAACACTGAAGCTTTCTTT. Encoded protein: CAASTGANTEAFF.

The chain couples TRBV9 to TRBJ2-2; 7 bases align to TRBD1. Germline trimming cut 0 bases from V and 5 bases from J; bases unmatched to any gene: 7. CDR1 and CDR2 from the germline V gene are SGDLS and YYNGEE. This CDR3 has 16 amino acids. The CDR3 DNA sequence: TGTGCCAGCAGCGTAGGGCACAGGGGCGGTACCGGGGAGCTGTTTTTT. Amino acids: CASSVGHRGGTGELFF. The complete variable domain, with remaining parts taken from reference TRBV9 and TRBJ2-2, reads DSGVTQTPKHLITATGQRVTLRCSPRSGDLSVYWYQQSLDQGLQFLIQYYNGEERAKGNILERFSAQQFPDLHSELNLSSLELGDSALYFCASSVGHRGGTGELFFGEGSRLTVL.

The chain combines TRBV7-6 with TRBJ2-5; 8 nucleotides agree with TRBD2. V lost 5 bases, J lost 2 bases, and 10 bases stayed unmatched. CDR3 size: 16 residues. Germline V gene sequence: CDR1 SGHVS, CDR2 FNYEAQ. The CDR3 loop reads CASSLPGLGRQETQYF. CDR3 coding DNA: TGTGCCAGCAGCCTCCCGGGACTAGGGAGACAAGAGACCCAGTACTTC.

This clone has only one observation. V is TRBV27 and J is TRBJ1-1, with D maybe TRBD1 (6 bases). The length of the CDR3 is 14 residues. The V and J ends lost 6 bases and 3 bases respectively, with 14 bases between them. Germline CDR1 is MNHEY and CDR2 is SMNVEV (reference sequence). The CDR3 DNA is TGTGCCAGCAGCAAAGGGACATTTGACACTGAAGCTTTCTTT. Translation gives CASSKGTFDTEAFF.

This clone was found once. The chain employs TRBV30 and TRBJ1-5, with 7 bases lining up with TRBD1. Trimming removed 3 bases from V and 5 bases from J; junction bases left unmatched: 4. Germline values: CDR1 GTSNPN, CDR2 SVGIG (reference sequence). This CDR3 spans 13 amino acids. This chain's CDR3 is CAWSRDSDQPQHF. DNA for the CDR3: TGTGCCTGGAGCCGGGACAGTGATCAGCCCCAGCATTTT.

The V gene is TRBV6-6, the J gene TRBJ2-1; D might be TRBD2 (5 bases). Trimming stripped 7 bases from V and 7 bases from J, with 11 bases between. The germline gives CDR1 MNHNY, CDR2 SVGAGI (reference sequence). The CDR3 contains 12 residues. The CDR3 region has the DNA TGTGCCAGCACGGGTAGCGCTAATGAGCAGTTCTTC. Residues: CASTGSANEQFF.

V and J are TRBV9 and TRBJ1-4, with D perhaps matching TRBD1 (5 bases). Germline V gene lookup returns CDR1 SGDLS and CDR2 YYNGEE. This CDR3 is built from 15 residues. Trimming cost V 0 bases and J 7 bases, with 13 bases left between them. The chain's CDR3 is CASSVEGRPGEKLFF. CDR3 DNA: TGTGCCAGCAGCGTAGAGGGGCGCCCGGGTGAAAAACTGTTTTTT.

V gene TRBV7-2 combines with J gene TRBJ2-2; D is perhaps TRBD2 (6 bases). Germline loops: CDR1 SGHTA, CDR2 FQGNSA. The CDR3 totals 15 residues. The V end was cut by 4 bases, the J end by 6 bases, with 15 bases between. The CDR3 DNA reads TGTGCCAGCAGCTCTGGAGGGGCCGGGCCCGGGGAGCTGTTTTTT. It codes for CASSSGGAGPGELFF.

This clone was found once. This chain connects TRBV4-3 to TRBJ2-5; the D gene is possibly TRBD2 (5 bases). Germline lookup yields CDR1 LGHNA and CDR2 YSLEER. The CDR3 is made up of 17 amino acids. The V and J ends lost 0 bases and 2 bases respectively, with 16 bases between them. The CDR3 bases are TGCGCCAGCAGCCAAGATCCAAGGAGGCCGTCTCAAGAGACCCAGTACTTC. Residues: CASSQDPRRPSQETQYF.

This chain links TRBV7-9 with TRBJ1-4; the match to TRBD1 covers 7 bases. The V and J ends lost 2 bases and 4 bases, in that order; junction bases with no gene match: 16. The CDR3 extends over 19 amino acids. Germline assignment: CDR1 SEHNR and CDR2 FQNEAQ (reference sequence). The CDR3 region has the DNA TGTGCCAGCAGCTTATTATCGTGGGTTGGACAGGAGGGTAATGAAAAACTGTTTTTT. Protein: CASSLLSWVGQEGNEKLFF.

The chain has TRBV28 and TRBJ1-4; D is unresolved. The CDR3 sequence is 13 residues long. Trimming shortened V by 5 bases and J by 8 bases, and 12 bases separated the two germline ends. Germline V gives CDR1 MDHEN, CDR2 SYDVKM. The CDR3 sequence: CASSLGGSEKLFF. DNA of the CDR3: TGTGCCAGCAGTCTGGGAGGATCCGAAAAACTGTTTTTT.

This chain joins TRBV5-5 and TRBJ2-7; maybe TRBD1 (5 bases). V was shortened by 2 bases and J by 1 base, with 13 bases between the two germline ends. CDR1 and CDR2 (germline): SGHKS, YYEKEE (reference sequence). The CDR3 spans 15 residues. DNA of the CDR3: TGTGCCAGCAGCTTAGTAAGGGGCACATCCTACGAGCAGTACTTC. It encodes CASSLVRGTSYEQYF.

The chain links TRBV11-1 to TRBJ2-1; 10 positions agree with TRBD1. This CDR3 contains 15 residues. V shed 6 bases, J shed 8 bases, and the junction held 10 bases outside the gene matches. Germline-derived CDR1 and CDR2 are SGHAT and FQDESV (reference sequence). CDR3 loop: CASSFGTGVGHEQFF. CDR3 in DNA: TGTGCCAGCAGTTTCGGGACAGGGGTTGGACATGAGCAGTTCTTC.

The chain combines TRBV29-1 with TRBJ1-2; 8 nucleotides agree with TRBD1. The ends lost 7 bases at V and 1 base at J; junction bases unmatched: 5. The CDR3 extends over 13 amino acids. Germline CDR1 is SQVTM and CDR2 is ANQGSEA. Here the CDR3 reads CSADRGGNYGYTF. CDR3 nucleotide sequence: TGCAGCGCCGACAGGGGCGGTAACTATGGCTACACCTTC.

The chain recombines TRBV7-8 with TRBJ1-5, with 9 bases identical to TRBD1. This CDR3 has 14 amino acids. The germline V gene has CDR1 SGHVS and CDR2 FQNEAQ. J was trimmed by 7 bases and V by 4 bases; bases with no gene match: 5. This chain's CDR3 is CASSSGTGIQPQHF. The CDR3 DNA sequence: TGTGCCAGCAGCTCAGGGACAGGGATACAGCCCCAGCATTTT.

The chain has TRBV3-1 (or the pseudogene TRBV3-2) and TRBJ2-3, with 9 bases identical to TRBD2. There are 18 residues in the CDR3. The germline gives CDR1 LGHDT, CDR2 YNNKEL (reference sequence). V was clipped by 1 base and J by 1 base; unmatched bases: 9. This CDR3 is CASSQGGMRGGRTDTQYF. The CDR3 DNA reads TGTGCCAGCAGCCAAGGAGGGATGCGGGGGGGACGCACAGATACGCAGTATTTT.